The rows below give T cell receptor beta chains drawn from one sample of a study of T cell responses to AZD1222 COVID-19 vaccine. Sequencing used immunoSEQ multiplex PCR; TCRdb keeps in-frame clones, though not all of them. Seen here are over 100,000 clones, roughly 88% observed once, and the top ten hold over 6.5%. The material was peripheral blood, obtained on day 0 of AZD1222 vaccination. The receptors stem from an adult in good health. CDR3s leave out the opening cysteine and the closing phenylalanine or tryptophan. Only part of the rows carry a size: once, few, many, or a class if the clone is expanded.

clone_size	v_call	j_call	cdr3_aa
-	TRBV25-1	TRBJ1-1	ASSAGQGNTEAF
-	TRBV7-7	TRBJ2-2	ASSLAGPGTGELF
-	TRBV25-1	TRBJ1-6	ASSGSFYNSPLH
once	TRBV11-2	TRBJ2-1	ASSLDGSGRDNEQF
-	TRBV18	TRBJ2-7	ASSPGTSMYEQY
once	TRBV3-1/TRBV3-2	TRBJ1-2	ASSQGGGNGYT
-	TRBV19	TRBJ2-2	ASSIHSTSGSAGELF
-	TRBV18	TRBJ1-2	ASSPFSQGEKANYGYT
-	TRBV30	TRBJ1-1	AWRDYTEAF
-	TRBV28	TRBJ2-2	ASSFGTSGGTGELF
once	TRBV28	TRBJ2-7	ASSSPGQGFSGYEQY
-	TRBV11-2	TRBJ1-3	ASSRGQDQNTIY
-	TRBV14	TRBJ2-7	ASSQVMVLGGANYEQY
-	TRBV7-2	TRBJ1-2	ASSLALTYNYGYT
-	TRBV19	TRBJ2-7	ASSSDGGFTYEQY
-	TRBV28	TRBJ2-1	ASIGLAGNNEQF
-	TRBV10-1	TRBJ1-3	ASSEVGGTGNTIY